The 30 T cell receptor beta chains below all came from one sample that was sequenced in a study of molecular identifiers for immune sequencing clone quantification. TCRdb re-analysed the PCR reads in MiXCR, keeping a single row per CDR3 protein. This table has about 630,000 distinct CDR3 sequences, over 25% appearing once. Sequenced: naive CD8+ T cells from blood, with Jurkat cell RNA spiked in. Subset noted: FACS-sorted CD8+CD4-CCR7+CD45RA+ naive T cells. The receptors derive from a human donor in good health. Some libraries in this study had Jurkat cell RNA spiked in.

This clonotype was observed at least ten times. The gene calls are TRBV15 and TRBJ2-5, with 8 bases identical to TRBD1. This CDR3 is 17 amino acids long. The junction had 6 bases not matched to a gene; V was cut back by 0 bases and J by 0 bases. Germline V gene lookup returns CDR1 LNHNV and CDR2 YYDKDF (reference sequence). CDR3 in amino acids: CATSRDFQGAYQETQYF. In DNA form, the CDR3 reads TGTGCCACCAGCAGAGATTTCCAGGGGGCCTACCAAGAGACCCAGTACTTC.

The V and J genes are TRBV4-3 and TRBJ1-2; 8 nucleotides line up with TRBD1. V trimming: 1 base; J trimming: 6 bases; junction bases outside the gene matches: 7. This CDR3 region has 15 residues. In germline, CDR1 is LGHNA, CDR2 YSLEER. In nucleotides, the CDR3 is TGCGCCAGCAGCCAAGTGACAGGGGCGAACCATGGCTACACCTTC. Translated: CASSQVTGANHGYTF.

Regarding this clonotype: It may be a read error: a sequence one base away is much more abundant. CDR3 region: CASSQGGDGQYF. CDR3 nucleotides: TGTGCCAGCAGCCAAGGAGGGGACGGGCAGTACTTC. This sequence joins TRBV3-1 and TRBJ2-7; D is tentatively TRBD1 or TRBD2 (5 bases each). CDR3 size: 12 residues. Germline V gene lookup returns CDR1 LGHDT and CDR2 YNNKEL (reference sequence). Deletions cut 1 base from V and 9 bases from J, with 10 bases between.

The genes are TRBV12-3 or TRBV12-4 and TRBJ1-5, with D hard to call. CDR3 size: 15 residues. The V end was cut by 2 bases, the J end by 8 bases, with 16 bases between. CDR3 DNA: TGTGCCAGCAGTTTAACAGTGTTCCAGGAGGAGCCCCAGCATTTT. It specifies CASSLTVFQEEPQHF.

Note on this clonotype: A junction end diverges from the germline sequence, so it may reflect a read error. This chain joins TRBV10-3 and TRBJ1-3, with unresolved D. CDR3 length equals 12 residues. Per germline, CDR1 ENHRY and CDR2 SYGVKD. The chain's CDR3 is CAVSEPQDTIYF. In DNA form, the CDR3 reads TGTGCCGTCAGTGAGCCCCAAGACACCATATATTTT.

This clonotype showed up many times. Germline and junction disagree at one end, which may indicate a read error. The V call is TRBV27, the J call TRBJ2-2; D unresolved. Looked up from germline, CDR1 is MNHEY and CDR2 is SMNVEV (reference sequence). The CDR3 is 11 amino acids. CDR3 sequence: CASSLSGELFF. CDR3 bases: TGTGCCAGCAGCTTATCCGGGGAGCTGTTTTTT.

Concerning this clonotype: An end of the junction differs from the germline gene, which may be a read error. The chain links TRBV2 to TRBJ2-7; 11 nucleotides agree with TRBD2. Germline V gene sequence: CDR1 SNHLY, CDR2 FYNNEI. The CDR3 consists of 15 residues. For the CDR3, the DNA is TGTGCCAGCAGGGAAGGGACTAGCGGTTACTACGCGCAGTACTTC. It encodes CASREGTSGYYAQYF.

There are a few counts of this clonotype. The V call is TRBV6-1, the J call TRBJ2-3; the D is unclear. CDR3 length: 14 residues. The germline CDR1 and CDR2 sequences are MNHNS and SASEGT. Trimming stripped 9 bases from V and 3 bases from J, with 16 bases between. The CDR3 bases are TGTGCCAGTACCAAGGGCTCGATAACAGATACGCAGTATTTT. This encodes CASTKGSITDTQYF.

There are many counts of this clonotype. The chain joins TRBV7-6 to TRBJ2-5, with no clear D. The CDR3 loop spans 9 amino acids. V lost 7 bases, J lost 6 bases, and 3 bases lay in between. In germline, CDR1 is SGHVS, CDR2 FNYEAQ. CDR3 nucleotides: TGTGCCAGCAACCAGACCCAGTACTTC. Translating gives CASNQTQYF.

V is TRBV27 and J is TRBJ2-3; a weak D match, TRBD2 (6 bases). V was clipped by 3 bases and J by 2 bases, with 12 bases between them. CDR1 is MNHEY and CDR2 is SMNVEV in the germline V gene (reference sequence). This CDR3 comprises 15 residues. CDR3 sequence (DNA): TGTGCCAGCAGTTTTAAGCTAGCGTACACAGATACGCAGTATTTT. This encodes CASSFKLAYTDTQYF.

The table lists this clonotype with many counts. The rearrangement links TRBV5-1 to TRBJ2-7; the D gene is possibly TRBD1 (5 bases). This CDR3 contains 19 residues. Germline loops: CDR1 SGHRS, CDR2 YFSETQ. V was trimmed by 0 bases and J by 8 bases, leaving 30 bases between them. CDR3 loop: CASSLGGGPRASPRGKQYF. CDR3 nucleotides: TGCGCCAGCAGCTTGGGCGGCGGCCCCAGGGCGTCTCCTCGTGGCAAGCAGTACTTC.

The sample holds many counts of this clonotype. This CDR3 is CSAREEFSNQPQHF. In DNA form, the CDR3 reads TGCAGTGCTAGAGAAGAGTTTAGCAATCAGCCCCAGCATTTT. V and J are TRBV20-1 and TRBJ1-5; unclear D gene. CDR3 size: 14 residues. The germline V gene encodes CDR1 DFQATT and CDR2 SNEGSKA (reference sequence). V was clipped by 0 bases and J by 0 bases, with 6 bases between them.

This clonotype was counted between two and nine times. A much larger clone sits a single nucleotide away, making a read error possible. The genes are TRBV9 and TRBJ2-7; D could derive from TRBD1 or TRBD2 (5 bases each). The V gene's germline CDR1 is SGDLS and CDR2 YYNGEE. The CDR3 is 14 amino acids. The CDR3 coding sequence is TGTGCCAGCAGCGTAGGGGACCCAGCCTACGAGCGGTACTTC. It specifies CASSVGDPAYERYF.

The J gene is TRBJ2-7, the V gene TRBV6-1, with a weak D call TRBD2 (6 bases). Germline CDR1 reads MNHNS; CDR2 reads SASEGT. Trimming removed 2 bases from V and 0 bases from J, with 11 bases in between. CDR3 length: 15 amino acids. The CDR3 nucleotides read TGTGCCAGCAGTGAACCGGCGGGGAGCTCCTACGAGCAGTACTTC. Amino acids: CASSEPAGSSYEQYF.

Of note for this clonotype: The conserved final phenylalanine or tryptophan is absent from the CDR3, which likely points to a read error. The rearrangement uses TRBV19 and TRBJ2-1; D may be TRBD2 (5 bases). Germline loops: CDR1 LNHDA, CDR2 SQIVND (reference sequence). The germline V and J ends were trimmed by 1 base and 9 bases, with 10 bases remaining between them. CDR3 length: 13 residues. As DNA, the CDR3 is TGTGCCAGTAGTATAGTGAGCGGCGGTGAGCAGTTCCTC. Protein product: CASSIVSGGEQFL.

This rearrangement joins TRBV19 to TRBJ1-5, with unresolved D. The CDR3 runs to 18 residues. The V gene lost 5 bases and the J gene lost 3 bases, with 23 bases spanning the gap. Looked up from germline, CDR1 is LNHDA and CDR2 is SQIVND (reference sequence). Written as DNA, the CDR3 is TGTGCCAGTAGTCTCCACCCACAACGGGTATACGTCAATCAGCCCCAGCATTTT. It codes for CASSLHPQRVYVNQPQHF.

There are many counts of this clonotype. The rearrangement uses TRBV4-3 and TRBJ2-5, with TRBD2 matching over 7 bases. V lost 3 bases, J lost 0 bases, and 16 bases stayed unmatched. The CDR3 is 19 residues long. The germline CDR1 and CDR2 sequences are LGHNA and YSLEER. CDR3 region: CASSHSNPASGLYQETQYF. The DNA for the CDR3 is TGCGCCAGCAGCCACTCCAACCCGGCTAGCGGATTGTACCAAGAGACCCAGTACTTC.

About this clonotype: Mismatch with germline at one junction end may stem from a read error. The V gene is TRBV3-1, the J gene TRBJ2-7; 10 nucleotides match TRBD1. The length of the CDR3 is 16 residues. Germline V CDR1 and CDR2: LGHDT, YNNKEL (reference sequence). CDR3 region: CASSRPRQGAGYAQYF. The CDR3 DNA sequence: TGTGCCAGCAGCCGGCCCCGACAGGGGGCTGGCTACGCGCAGTACTTC.

A single count supports this clonotype. This chain joins TRBV27 and TRBJ1-1, with D possibly matching TRBD1 (6 bases). Per the germline V gene, CDR1 is MNHEY and CDR2 is SMNVEV (reference sequence). There are 14 residues in the CDR3. The V end lost 2 bases, the J end lost 4 bases, and 11 bases lay between the germline ends. This chain's CDR3 is CASSLTGDITEAFF. The CDR3 DNA reads as TGTGCCAGCAGTTTAACGGGGGACATCACTGAAGCTTTCTTT.

As for this clonotype: This CDR3 is missing its conserved last phenylalanine or tryptophan, likely due to a read error. The chain couples TRBV19 to TRBJ2-5; TRBD2 might be the D (6 bases). Trimming cost V 6 bases and J 4 bases, with 12 bases left between them. This CDR3 comprises 13 residues. Germline loops: CDR1 LNHDA, CDR2 SQIVND (reference sequence). DNA for the CDR3: TGTGCCAGTAGGAGGAGGGGAGGAGAGACCCAGTACCTC. Its protein is CASRRRGGETQYL.

The chain couples TRBV7-3 to TRBJ2-6, with 8 bases identical to TRBD2. The trim removed 4 bases at V and 0 bases at J, leaving 11 bases unmatched. The CDR3 spans 19 residues. Germline CDR1 is SGHTA and CDR2 is FQGTGA. CDR3: CASSSVGGGLSSGANVLTF. The DNA for the CDR3 is TGTGCCAGCAGCTCCGTCGGGGGGGGATTGAGCTCTGGGGCCAACGTCCTGACTTTC. Using reference TRBV7-3 and TRBJ2-6 for the parts outside the CDR3, the full variable domain is GAGVSQTPSNKVTEKGKYVELRCDPISGHTALYWYRQSLGQGPEFLIYFQGTGAADDSGLPNDRFFAVRPEGSVSTLKIQRTERGDSAVYLCASSSVGGGLSSGANVLTFGAGSRLTVL.

The CDR3 DNA reads TGTGCCAGCTCACCATCTAGCGGGGGGCATTACAATGAGCAGTTCTTC. Amino acids: CASSPSSGGHYNEQFF. The rearrangement joins TRBV18 to TRBJ2-1; TRBD2 aligns across 11 bases. The V segment lost 2 bases and the J segment 4 bases; nucleotides outside the gene matches: 4. Germline V gene data show CDR1 as KGHSH and CDR2 as LQKENI. The CDR3 sequence is 16 residues long. Together with reference TRBV18 and TRBJ2-1, the CDR3 gives the full variable domain: NAGVMQNPRHLVRRRGQEARLRCSPMKGHSHVYWYRQLPEEGLKFMVYLQKENIIDESGMPKERFSAEFPKEGPSILRIQQVVRGDSAAYFCASSPSSGGHYNEQFFGPGTRLTVL.

This clonotype has ten or more counts. V gene TRBV21-1 combines with J gene TRBJ1-5; TRBD1, the D gene given by the table, was not confirmed from the DNA. TRBV21-1 is given as a pseudogene. The CDR3 contains 17 residues. CDR3 amino acids: CASSKELVPRGNQPQHF. The CDR3, as DNA: TGTGCCAGCAGCAAAGAACTCGTTCCCAGGGGGAATCAGCCCCAGCATTTT.

This clonotype has only a few counts. The rearrangement links TRBV7-6 to TRBJ2-7; 8 bases fit TRBD1. Looked up from germline, CDR1 is SGHVS and CDR2 is FNYEAQ. The CDR3 has 16 residues. J gave up 2 bases and V 0 bases, and 6 bases lay outside the gene matches. The CDR3 here is CASSLAQGALAYEQYF. The CDR3, as DNA: TGTGCCAGCAGCTTAGCGCAGGGGGCGCTTGCCTACGAGCAGTACTTC.

This clonotype has just a few counts. The chain recombines TRBV27 with TRBJ2-3; TRBD1 matches 10 bases. CDR3 size: 15 residues. Trimming cost V 8 bases and J 5 bases; bases outside gene matches: 10. Germline CDR1 and CDR2: MNHEY and SMNVEV (reference sequence). In nucleotides, the CDR3 is TGTGCCAGCGGTACCGGGACAGGGGTTCTAGATACGCAGTATTTT. Protein: CASGTGTGVLDTQYF.

This clonotype was observed many times. The gene calls are TRBV12-3 or TRBV12-4 and TRBJ2-7; D call uncertain. This CDR3 contains 13 residues. Trimming shortened V by 1 base and J by 6 bases, and 10 bases separated the two germline ends. The CDR3 loop is CASSLGRFVEQYF. CDR3 nucleotide sequence: TGTGCCAGCAGTTTAGGCCGGTTTGTCGAGCAGTACTTC.

This clonotype was observed a single time. The V call is TRBV11-2, the J call TRBJ1-1; D gene uncertain. Germline V gene sequence: CDR1 SGHAT, CDR2 FQNNGV. The CDR3 totals 15 residues. Trimming removed 0 bases from V and 2 bases from J, with 10 bases in between. CDR3 nucleotides: TGTGCCAGCAGCTTAGAAGCCTCGGTCAACACTGAAGCTTTCTTT. It codes for CASSLEASVNTEAFF.

This clonotype has only a few counts. This chain uses TRBV4-1 with TRBJ2-7; D perhaps matches TRBD1 (5 bases). The V end was cut by 0 bases, the J end by 4 bases, with 13 bases between. The CDR3 is made up of 15 amino acids. The germline CDR1 and CDR2 sequences are MGHRA and YSYEKL. The CDR3 sequence is CASSQDGHEVYEQYF. CDR3 in DNA: TGCGCCAGCAGCCAAGACGGACACGAAGTATACGAGCAGTACTTC.

There are many counts of this clonotype. The J gene is TRBJ1-1, the V gene TRBV30; D unresolved. V lost 0 bases to trimming and J lost 7 bases, with 15 bases between them. There are 14 residues in the CDR3. CDR1 is GTSNPN and CDR2 is SVGIG in the germline V gene (reference sequence). The CDR3 DNA sequence: TGTGCCTGGAGTGTACGCGAGACTATGTTTGAAGCTTTCTTT. Amino acids: CAWSVRETMFEAFF.

This clonotype was detected a few times. The chain has TRBV30 and TRBJ2-5, with D maybe TRBD1 (7 bases). Trimming removed 4 bases at V and 1 base at J, with 16 bases between. The V gene's germline CDR1 is GTSNPN and CDR2 SVGIG (reference sequence). The CDR3 consists of 15 residues. CDR3 sequence reads: CAWTNYRGGQETQYF. CDR3 sequence (DNA): TGTGCCTGGACTAACTACAGGGGAGGCCAAGAGACCCAGTACTTC.